A selection of T cell receptor beta chains follows, all from one sample in a study of a mutant IDH1 vaccine in newly diagnosed glioma. No antigen has been assigned to these receptors. Assay: immunoSEQ multiplex PCR; the TCRdb copy retains only in-frame clones and omits some. The sample holds roughly 30,000 clones; roughly 80% are singletons and the top ten take approximately 17%. This material consisted of PBMCs, taken from a glioma patient whose treatment included an IDH1 peptide vaccine. These receptors were obtained from a woman aged 25 to 39 with glioma. CDR3s include the opening cysteine and the closing phenylalanine or tryptophan. The D gene is left open where the match is weak. Rows give clone size only sometimes, using once, few, many, or a class for an expanded clone.

v_gene,abundance,len,j_gene,d_gene,CDR3nt,CDR3aa
TRBV7-9,once,16,TRBJ1-5,TRBD1,TGTGCCAGCAGCTTAGTCTTGGGGACAGATAATCAGCCCCAGCATTTT,CASSLVLGTDNQPQHF
TRBV9,.,11,TRBJ1-1,.,TGTGCCAGCAGCAGGGTGACTGAAGCTTTCTTT,CASSRVTEAFF
TRBV6-5,.,15,TRBJ2-3,.,TGTGCCTCAGCGGAGGGGGTGACTAGCACAGATACGCAGTATTTT,CASAEGVTSTDTQYF
TRBV15,.,17,TRBJ1-1,.,TGTGCCACCAGCCCCCGTAGAAAAGGGACGGTGAACACTGAAGCTTTCTTT,CATSPRRKGTVNTEAFF
TRBV10-2,.,16,TRBJ1-2,.,TGCGCCAGCAGTGAGGGTGACGGGGCCGGGCACTATGGCTACACCTTC,CASSEGDGAGHYGYTF
TRBV10-3,.,14,TRBJ1-1,.,TGTGCCATCAGTGAGTCGATAGGGGCGGCTGAAGCTTTCTTT,CAISESIGAAEAFF
TRBV13,.,15,TRBJ1-2,.,TGTGCCAGCACCCTCTCCCCCGGGACTCATCTTGGCTACACCTTC,CASTLSPGTHLGYTF
TRBV4-3,.,13,TRBJ2-7,.,TGCGCCAGCAGCCGAGGGATGGGCTACGAGCAGTACTTC,CASSRGMGYEQYF
TRBV7-3,.,13,TRBJ2-6,.,TGTGCCAGCAGACCTTCTGGGGCCAACGTCCTGACTTTC,CASRPSGANVLTF
TRBV19,.,16,TRBJ1-6,.,TGTGCCAGTAGTATAGAAGGGCTCCAGCCCCATTCACCCCTCCACTTT,CASSIEGLQPHSPLHF
TRBV5-1,.,14,TRBJ1-5,.,TGCGCCAGCAGCTTGGAGGGGATCAATCAGCCCCAGCATTTT,CASSLEGINQPQHF
TRBV5-8,.,16,TRBJ2-1,TRBD2,TGTGCCAGCAGCACGGGACTAGCGGGGCCTTACAATGAGCAGTTCTTC,CASSTGLAGPYNEQFF
TRBV15,once,14,TRBJ1-2,.,TGTGCCACCAGCAGAGATTGGGGGGACTATGGCTACACCTTC,CATSRDWGDYGYTF
TRBV5-1,.,17,TRBJ2-2,.,TGCGCCAGCAGCTTGGGTTCACTAGAACGAGGCACCGGGGAGCTGTTTTTT,CASSLGSLERGTGELFF
TRBV27,.,15,TRBJ2-7,TRBD1,TGTGCCAGCAGTTTAATGTGGGGACAGCAATACGAGCAGTACTTC,CASSLMWGQQYEQYF
TRBV5-1,few,14,TRBJ2-7,.,TGCGCCAGCAGCTCCTTAGACAGGCCCTGGGAGCAGTACTTC,CASSSLDRPWEQYF
TRBV19,.,17,TRBJ2-7,.,TGTGCCAGTAGTATAAGGGTGCAGGGCGTCGTTCCCTACGAGCAGTACTTC,CASSIRVQGVVPYEQYF
TRBV6-1,.,14,TRBJ1-6,.,TGTGCCAGCAGCCCCAGTAACTATAATTCACCCCTCCACTTT,CASSPSNYNSPLHF
TRBV9,.,13,TRBJ1-2,.,TGTGCCAGCAGCGCCGGATGGGTTAGTGGCTACACCTTC,CASSAGWVSGYTF
TRBV30,.,13,TRBJ2-5,.,TGTGCCTTTACTGGAGGGAATGAAGAGACCCAGTACTTC,CAFTGGNEETQYF
TRBV12-1,.,15,TRBJ2-7,.,TGTGCCAATTCCGATCGACAGCGACTAGTCTACGAGCAGTACTTC,CANSDRQRLVYEQYF
TRBV5-1,once,16,TRBJ1-1,TRBD1,TGCGCCAGCAGCTTTCTCCAGGGGGGAGAGAACACTGAAGCTTTCTTT,CASSFLQGGENTEAFF